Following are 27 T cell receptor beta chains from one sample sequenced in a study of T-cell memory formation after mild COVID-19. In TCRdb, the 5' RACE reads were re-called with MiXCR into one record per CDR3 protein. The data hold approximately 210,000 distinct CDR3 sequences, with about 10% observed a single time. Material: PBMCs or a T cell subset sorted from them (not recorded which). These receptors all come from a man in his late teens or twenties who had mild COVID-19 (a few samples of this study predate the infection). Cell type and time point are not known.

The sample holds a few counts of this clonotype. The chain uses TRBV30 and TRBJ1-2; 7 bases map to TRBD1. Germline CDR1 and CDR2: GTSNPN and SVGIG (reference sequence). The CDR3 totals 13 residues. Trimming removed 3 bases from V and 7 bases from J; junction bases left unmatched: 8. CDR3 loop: CAWSPQGLGGYTF. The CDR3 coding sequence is TGTGCCTGGAGCCCACAGGGGTTGGGTGGCTACACCTTC.

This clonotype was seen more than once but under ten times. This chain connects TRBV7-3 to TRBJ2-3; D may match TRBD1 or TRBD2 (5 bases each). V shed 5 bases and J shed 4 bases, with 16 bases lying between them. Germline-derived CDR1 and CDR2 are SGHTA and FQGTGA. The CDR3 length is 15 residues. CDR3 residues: CASSPQGRDADTQYF. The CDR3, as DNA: TGTGCCAGCAGCCCCCAGGGCAGGGACGCAGATACGCAGTATTTT.

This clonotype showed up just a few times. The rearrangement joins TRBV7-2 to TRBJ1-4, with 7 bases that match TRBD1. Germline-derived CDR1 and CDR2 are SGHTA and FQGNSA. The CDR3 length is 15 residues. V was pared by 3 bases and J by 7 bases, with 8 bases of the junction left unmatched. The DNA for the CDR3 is TGTGCCAGCAGCTTCTACAGGGGTCGCGGTGAAAAACTGTTTTTT. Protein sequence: CASSFYRGRGEKLFF.

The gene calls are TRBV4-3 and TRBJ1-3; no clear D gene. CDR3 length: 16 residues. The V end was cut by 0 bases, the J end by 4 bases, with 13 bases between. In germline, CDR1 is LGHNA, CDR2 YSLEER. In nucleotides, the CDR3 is TGCGCCAGCAGCCAAGATTGGGCAGGTTCGGGAAACACCATATATTTT. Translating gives CASSQDWAGSGNTIYF.

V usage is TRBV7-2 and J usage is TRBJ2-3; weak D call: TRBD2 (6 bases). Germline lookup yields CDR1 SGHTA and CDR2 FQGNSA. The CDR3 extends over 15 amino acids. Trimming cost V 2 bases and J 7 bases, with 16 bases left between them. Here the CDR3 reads CASSLSVMEGNTQYF. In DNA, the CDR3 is TGTGCCAGCAGCTTATCTGTCATGGAGGGAAATACGCAGTATTTT. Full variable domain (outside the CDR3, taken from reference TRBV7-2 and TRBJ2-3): GAGVSQSPSNKVTEKGKDVELRCDPISGHTALYWYRQSLGQGLEFLIYFQGNSAPDKSGLPSDRFSAERTGGSVSTLTIQRTQQEDSAVYLCASSLSVMEGNTQYFGPGTRLTVL.

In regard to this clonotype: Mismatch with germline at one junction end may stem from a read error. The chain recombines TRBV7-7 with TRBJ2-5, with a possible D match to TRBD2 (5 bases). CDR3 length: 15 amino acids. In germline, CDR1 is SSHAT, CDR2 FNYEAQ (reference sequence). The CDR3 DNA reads TGTGCTAGCACCCGGGGTTTAAACCTCCAAGAGACCCAGTACTTC. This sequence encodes CASTRGLNLQETQYF.

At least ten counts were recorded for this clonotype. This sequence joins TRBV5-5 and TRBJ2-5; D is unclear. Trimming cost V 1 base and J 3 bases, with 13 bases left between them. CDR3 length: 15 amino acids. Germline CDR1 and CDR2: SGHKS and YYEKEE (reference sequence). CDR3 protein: CASSLISGLEETQYF. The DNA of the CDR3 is TGTGCCAGCAGCTTGATATCGGGCCTAGAAGAGACCCAGTACTTC.

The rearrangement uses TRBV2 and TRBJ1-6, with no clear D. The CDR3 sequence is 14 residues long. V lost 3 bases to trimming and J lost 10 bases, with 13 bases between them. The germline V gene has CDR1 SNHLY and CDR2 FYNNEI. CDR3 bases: TGTGCCAGCAGTGACCGGATTCTGCCATCACCCCTCCACTTT. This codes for CASSDRILPSPLHF.

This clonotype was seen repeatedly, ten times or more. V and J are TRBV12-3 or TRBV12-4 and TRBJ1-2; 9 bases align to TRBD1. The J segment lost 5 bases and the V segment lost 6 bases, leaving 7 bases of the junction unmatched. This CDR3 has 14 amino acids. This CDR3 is CASRSQGAQYGYTF. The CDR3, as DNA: TGTGCCAGCAGATCACAGGGGGCACAATATGGCTACACCTTC.

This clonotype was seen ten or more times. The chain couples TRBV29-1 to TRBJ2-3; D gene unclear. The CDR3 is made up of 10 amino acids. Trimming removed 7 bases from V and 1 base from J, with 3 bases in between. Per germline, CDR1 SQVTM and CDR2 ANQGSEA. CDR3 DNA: TGCAGCGCCCGCACAGATACGCAGTATTTT. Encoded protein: CSARTDTQYF.

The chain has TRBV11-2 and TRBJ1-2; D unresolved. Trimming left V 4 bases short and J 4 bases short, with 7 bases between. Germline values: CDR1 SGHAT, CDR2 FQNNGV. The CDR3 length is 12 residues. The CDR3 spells CASSSEGYGYTF. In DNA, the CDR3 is TGTGCCAGCAGCTCAGAAGGCTATGGCTACACCTTC.

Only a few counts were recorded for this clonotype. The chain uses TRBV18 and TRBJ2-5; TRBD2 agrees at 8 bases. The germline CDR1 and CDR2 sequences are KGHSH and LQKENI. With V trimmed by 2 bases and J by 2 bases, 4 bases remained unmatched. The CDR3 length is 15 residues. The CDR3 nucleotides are TGTGCCAGCTCACCATCGGCGGGGGGTCAAGAGACCCAGTACTTC. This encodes CASSPSAGGQETQYF.

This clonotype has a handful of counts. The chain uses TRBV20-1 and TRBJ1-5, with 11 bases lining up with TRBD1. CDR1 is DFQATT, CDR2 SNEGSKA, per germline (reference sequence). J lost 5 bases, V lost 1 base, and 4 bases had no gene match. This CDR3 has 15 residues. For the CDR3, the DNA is TGCAGTGCTAGAGGTAGGACAGGGGGCGATCAGCCCCAGCATTTT. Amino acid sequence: CSARGRTGGDQPQHF.

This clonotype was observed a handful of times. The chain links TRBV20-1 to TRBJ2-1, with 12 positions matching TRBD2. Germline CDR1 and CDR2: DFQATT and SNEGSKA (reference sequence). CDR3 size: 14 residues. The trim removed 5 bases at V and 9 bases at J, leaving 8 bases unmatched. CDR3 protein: CSAPDLAGGPEQFF. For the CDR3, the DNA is TGCAGTGCTCCGGACCTAGCGGGGGGGCCTGAGCAGTTCTTC.

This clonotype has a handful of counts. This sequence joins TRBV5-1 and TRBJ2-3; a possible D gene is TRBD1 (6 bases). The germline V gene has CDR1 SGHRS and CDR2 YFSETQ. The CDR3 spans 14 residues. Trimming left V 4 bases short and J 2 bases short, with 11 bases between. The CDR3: CASSLDSNTDTQYF. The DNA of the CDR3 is TGCGCCAGCAGCCTGGACAGCAACACAGATACGCAGTATTTT.

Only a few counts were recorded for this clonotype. The CDR3 nucleotides read TGTGCCAGCAGTTTAGCGGGACTTTCTTACGAGCAGTACGTC. This translates into CASSLAGLSYEQYV. This chain joins TRBV12-3 or TRBV12-4 and TRBJ2-7; possibly TRBD2 for D (6 bases). V lost 0 bases to trimming and J lost 4 bases, with 10 bases between them. The CDR3 consists of 14 residues.

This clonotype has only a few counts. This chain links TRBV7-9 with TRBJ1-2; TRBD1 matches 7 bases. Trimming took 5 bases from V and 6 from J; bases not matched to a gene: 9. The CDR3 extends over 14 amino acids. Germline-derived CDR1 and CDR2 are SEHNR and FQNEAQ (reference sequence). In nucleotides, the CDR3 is TGTGCCAGCAGCCATAATGACAGGGCCCATGGCTACACCTTC. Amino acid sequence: CASSHNDRAHGYTF.

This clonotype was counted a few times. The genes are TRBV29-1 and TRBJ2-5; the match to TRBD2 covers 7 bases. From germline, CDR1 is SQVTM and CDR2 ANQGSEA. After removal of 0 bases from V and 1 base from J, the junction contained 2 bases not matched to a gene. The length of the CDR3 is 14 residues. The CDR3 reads CSVEESSGQETQYF. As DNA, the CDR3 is TGCAGCGTTGAAGAATCTAGCGGCCAAGAGACCCAGTACTTC.

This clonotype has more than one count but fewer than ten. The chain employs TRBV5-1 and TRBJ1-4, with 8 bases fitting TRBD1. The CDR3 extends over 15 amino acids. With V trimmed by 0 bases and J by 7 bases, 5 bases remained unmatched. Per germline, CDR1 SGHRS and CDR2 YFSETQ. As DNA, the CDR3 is TGCGCCAGCAGCTTGGGGACAGGGAGGAGTGAAAAACTGTTTTTT. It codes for CASSLGTGRSEKLFF.

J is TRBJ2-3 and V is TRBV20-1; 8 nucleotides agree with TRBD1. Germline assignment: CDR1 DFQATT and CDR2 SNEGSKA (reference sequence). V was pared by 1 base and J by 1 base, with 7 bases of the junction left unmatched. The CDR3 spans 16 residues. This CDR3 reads CSARGSGGIGTDTQYF. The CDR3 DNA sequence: TGCAGTGCTAGAGGCTCAGGGGGCATCGGCACAGATACGCAGTATTTT.

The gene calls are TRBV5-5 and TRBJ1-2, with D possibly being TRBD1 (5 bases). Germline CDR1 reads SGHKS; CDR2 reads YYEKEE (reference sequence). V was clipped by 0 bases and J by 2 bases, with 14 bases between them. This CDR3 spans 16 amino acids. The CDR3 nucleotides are TGTGCCAGCAGCTTGGCAGGGACTCTACCGAACTATGGCTACACCTTC. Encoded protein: CASSLAGTLPNYGYTF.

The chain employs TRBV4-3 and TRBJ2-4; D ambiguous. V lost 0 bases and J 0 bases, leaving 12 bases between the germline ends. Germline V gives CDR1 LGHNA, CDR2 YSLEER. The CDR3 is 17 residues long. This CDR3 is CASSQETVPKAKNIQYF. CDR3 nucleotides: TGCGCCAGCAGCCAAGAAACTGTACCTAAAGCCAAAAACATTCAGTACTTC.

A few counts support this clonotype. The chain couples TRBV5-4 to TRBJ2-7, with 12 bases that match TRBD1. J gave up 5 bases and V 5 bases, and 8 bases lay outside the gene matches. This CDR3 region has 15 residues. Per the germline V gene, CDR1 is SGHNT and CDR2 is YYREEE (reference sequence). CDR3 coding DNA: TGTGCCAGCAGGGGACAGGGGGCAATTCTCGACGAGCAGTACTTC. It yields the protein CASRGQGAILDEQYF.

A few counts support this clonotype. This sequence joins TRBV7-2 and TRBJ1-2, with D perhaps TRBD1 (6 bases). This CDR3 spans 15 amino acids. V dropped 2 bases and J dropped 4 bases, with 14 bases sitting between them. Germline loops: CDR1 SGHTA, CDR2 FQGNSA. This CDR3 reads CASSLRGGGGYGYTF. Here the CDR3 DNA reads TGTGCCAGCAGCTTAAGGGGGGGAGGTGGCTATGGCTACACCTTC.

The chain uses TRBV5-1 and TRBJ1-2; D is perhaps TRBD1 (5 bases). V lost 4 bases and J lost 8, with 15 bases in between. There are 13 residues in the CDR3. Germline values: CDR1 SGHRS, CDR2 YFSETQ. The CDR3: CASSNPQGGGYTF. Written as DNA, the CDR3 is TGCGCCAGCAGCAACCCCCAGGGAGGAGGCTACACCTTC.

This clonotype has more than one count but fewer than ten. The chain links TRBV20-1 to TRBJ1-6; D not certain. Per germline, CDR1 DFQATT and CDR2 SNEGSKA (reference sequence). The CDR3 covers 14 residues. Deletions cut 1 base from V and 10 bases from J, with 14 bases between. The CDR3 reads CSARVVGGGSPLHF. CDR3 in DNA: TGCAGTGCTAGAGTTGTCGGAGGAGGATCACCCCTCCACTTT.

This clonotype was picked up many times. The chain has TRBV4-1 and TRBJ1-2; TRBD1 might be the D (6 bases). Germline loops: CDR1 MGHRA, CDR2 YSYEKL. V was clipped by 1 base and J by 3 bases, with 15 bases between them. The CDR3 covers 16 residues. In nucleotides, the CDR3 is TGCGCCAGCAGCCAAGTGTTCCGGCCAGGGGACTATGGCTACACCTTC. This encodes CASSQVFRPGDYGYTF.